The 32 T cell receptor beta chains reported below all come from one sample, sequenced in a study of T cells in Graves' hyperthyroidism and ophthalmopathy. What was amplified from RNA transcripts were TCR beta CDR3 regions. The HTBI primer set drove a first-round RT-PCR of the TCR CDR3. TCRdb called the multiplex PCR reads again in MiXCR, with one record for every CDR3 protein. The top ten clones hold more than 7.5% of a sample with about 300,000 distinct CDR3 sequences, about 14% of them seen once. Specimen: blood. The receptors stem from a woman in her twenties or thirties with Graves' hyperthyroidism that later progressed to Graves' ophthalmopathy.

This clonotype was seen at least ten times. The chain recombines TRBV28 with TRBJ1-2; D is ambiguous. V lost 4 bases and J lost 4, with 7 bases in between. The CDR3 loop spans 12 amino acids. Germline CDR1 MDHEN, CDR2 SYDVKM. This CDR3 is CASSYRAYGYTF. As DNA, the CDR3 is TGTGCCAGCAGTTACAGAGCCTATGGCTACACCTTC.

J is TRBJ2-3 and V is TRBV7-9; no definite D call. V gave up 0 bases and J gave up 4 bases, with 11 bases separating them. The CDR3 spans 15 residues. CDR1 and CDR2 from the germline V gene are SEHNR and FQNEAQ (reference sequence). For the CDR3, the DNA is TGTGCCAGCAGCTTAGCGGGCATAACGCCAGATACGCAGTATTTT. Translating gives CASSLAGITPDTQYF. The variable domain in full, with the rest retrieved from reference TRBV7-9 and TRBJ2-3, is DTGVSQNPRHKITKRGQNVTFRCDPISEHNRLYWYRQTLGQGPEFLTYFQNEAQLEKSRLLSDRFSAERPKGSFSTLEIQRTEQGDSAMYLCASSLAGITPDTQYFGPGTRLTVL.

This clonotype was counted only a few times. This may be a read error: a much more frequent sequence differs by one nucleotide. The genes are TRBV30 and TRBJ1-1; perhaps TRBD1 as D (5 bases). CDR3 length: 13 residues. Germline V gene data show CDR1 as GTSNPN and CDR2 as SVGIG (reference sequence). Trimming took off 7 bases at V and 4 bases at J, with 16 bases between the two ends. CDR3 loop: CALAGQWCTEAFF. The CDR3 DNA follows: TGTGCCTTGGCAGGGCAGTGGTGCACTGAAGCTTTCTTT.

The chain has TRBV19 and TRBJ1-5; 10 positions match TRBD1. J gave up 6 bases and V 4 bases, and 3 bases lay outside the gene matches. This CDR3 region has 14 residues. CDR1 is LNHDA and CDR2 is SQIVND in the germline V gene (reference sequence). CDR3 in DNA: TGTGCCAGTAGTACGGGACAGGGGAGTCAGCCCCAGCATTTT. Its translation: CASSTGQGSQPQHF.

This clonotype was found many times. Here the CDR3 DNA reads TGTGCCAGCAGCTCATGGGGATCCTACGAGCAGTACTTC. Translation: CASSSWGSYEQYF. The genes are TRBV13 and TRBJ2-7; D gene ambiguous. Trimming took 4 bases from V and 1 from J, leaving 8 bases between them. This CDR3 comprises 13 residues. Per germline, CDR1 PRHDT and CDR2 FYEKMQ (reference sequence).

This clonotype was detected ten times or more. The chain combines TRBV18 with TRBJ2-7; TRBD1 might be the D (6 bases). The CDR3 contains 16 residues. From germline, CDR1 is KGHSH and CDR2 LQKENI. The V gene lost 3 bases and the J gene lost 2 bases, with 17 bases spanning the gap. The CDR3 DNA is TGTGCCAGCTCACCCGGGACCGCAGGGGTTCCCTACGAGCAGTACTTC. Translation gives CASSPGTAGVPYEQYF. The full variable domain, in which reference TRBV18 and TRBJ2-7 provide the parts outside the CDR3, is NAGVMQNPRHLVRRRGQEARLRCSPMKGHSHVYWYRQLPEEGLKFMVYLQKENIIDESGMPKERFSAEFPKEGPSILRIQQVVRGDSAAYFCASSPGTAGVPYEQYFGPGTRLTVT.

The chain couples TRBV15 to TRBJ2-1; D could derive from TRBD1 or TRBD2 (6 bases each). This CDR3 is built from 15 residues. Trimming shortened V by 5 bases and J by 8 bases, and 19 bases separated the two germline ends. Per the germline V gene, CDR1 is LNHNV and CDR2 is YYDKDF (reference sequence). CDR3 protein: CATSLGGASSDEQFF. CDR3 in DNA: TGTGCCACCAGCTTGGGGGGCGCTAGTTCTGATGAGCAGTTCTTC.

CDR3 region: CASSSPGVAREQYF. The CDR3 DNA sequence: TGTGCCAGCAGCTCCCCAGGGGTGGCCCGGGAGCAGTACTTC. This rearrangement joins TRBV5-6 to TRBJ2-7; perhaps TRBD1 as D (6 bases). The germline V gene encodes CDR1 SGHDT and CDR2 YYEEEE. V was cut by 3 bases and J by 7 bases, with 17 bases left in between. The length of the CDR3 is 14 residues.

In its sample, this clonotype was seen many times. The genes are TRBV11-2 and TRBJ2-7; 8 nucleotides align to TRBD2. Trimming removed 3 bases from V and 5 bases from J; junction bases left unmatched: 6. The CDR3 runs 14 residues. In germline, CDR1 is SGHAT, CDR2 FQNNGV. The CDR3 protein is CASSLSSGMDEQYF. The CDR3 DNA reads TGTGCCAGCAGCTTGAGTAGCGGGATGGACGAGCAGTACTTC. The entire variable domain, with the rest obtained from reference TRBV11-2 and TRBJ2-7, is as follows: EAGVAQSPRYKIIEKRQSVAFWCNPISGHATLYWYQQILGQGPKLLIQFQNNGVVDDSQLPKDRFSAERLKGVDSTLKIQPAKLEDSAVYLCASSLSSGMDEQYFGPGTRLTVT.

The rearrangement uses TRBV6-1 and TRBJ1-5, with D perhaps TRBD1 (6 bases). The CDR3 is made up of 13 amino acids. The germline V gene encodes CDR1 MNHNS and CDR2 SASEGT. V lost 6 bases to trimming and J lost 6 bases, with 12 bases between them. CDR3 nucleotide sequence: TGTGCCAGCAGACTACAGGGCGGTCAGCCCCAGCATTTT. This gives the protein CASRLQGGQPQHF.

With regard to this clonotype: A much larger clone sits a single nucleotide away, making a read error possible. The V and J genes are TRBV5-5 and TRBJ1-5; D gene unclear. This CDR3 comprises 16 residues. Germline CDR1 reads SGHKS; CDR2 reads YYEKEE (reference sequence). CDR3 sequence (DNA): TGTGCCAGCAGCTTGACTTTGAATATAGGGAATCGGCCCCAGCATTTT. This codes for CASSLTLNIGNRPQHF.

This clonotype came up a few times. The gene calls are TRBV20-1 and TRBJ2-2, with a possible D match to TRBD2 (6 bases). Germline assignment: CDR1 DFQATT and CDR2 SNEGSKA (reference sequence). The CDR3 spans 17 residues. V was pared by 3 bases and J by 1 base, with 18 bases between. CDR3 sequence: CSARTILGGGNTGELFF. The CDR3 nucleotides read TGCAGTGCTAGGACCATACTTGGGGGAGGGAACACCGGGGAGCTGTTTTTT.

In its sample, this clonotype was seen many times. The J gene is TRBJ1-2, the V gene TRBV28; D ambiguous. The CDR3 contains 11 residues. CDR1 is MDHEN and CDR2 is SYDVKM in the germline V gene. Trimming pared 8 bases from V and 0 bases from J, leaving 4 bases between. CDR3 sequence reads: CASGANYGYTF. DNA of the CDR3: TGTGCCAGCGGTGCTAACTATGGCTACACCTTC.

This clonotype was counted ten times or more. The V gene is TRBV10-3, the J gene TRBJ2-5, with D unclear. Deletions cut 3 bases from V and 0 bases from J, with 8 bases between. The germline V gene has CDR1 ENHRY and CDR2 SYGVKD. The CDR3 totals 14 residues. CDR3 sequence (DNA): TGTGCCATCAGTGACGCGGAGAACCAAGAGACCCAGTACTTC. Translated: CAISDAENQETQYF.

This clonotype has more than one count but fewer than ten. The V call is TRBV20-1, the J call TRBJ2-2, with 7 nucleotides matching TRBD2. Germline V CDR1 and CDR2: DFQATT, SNEGSKA (reference sequence). The trim removed 3 bases at V and 1 base at J, leaving 8 bases unmatched. CDR3 length equals 16 residues. CDR3 DNA: TGCAGTGCTAGCCCTCCGGCTAGCGGGAACACCGGGGAGCTGTTTTTT. Protein sequence: CSASPPASGNTGELFF.

This clonotype was observed a handful of times. The genes are TRBV7-9 and TRBJ1-5; tentatively, D is TRBD1 (5 bases). The CDR3 is 15 amino acids. The V and J ends lost 5 bases and 6 bases respectively, with 17 bases between them. Looked up from germline, CDR1 is SEHNR and CDR2 is FQNEAQ (reference sequence). CDR3 protein: CASSMDMMGVQPQHF. CDR3 sequence (DNA): TGTGCCAGCAGCATGGACATGATGGGTGTTCAGCCCCAGCATTTT.

At least ten counts were recorded for this clonotype. V is TRBV12-3 or TRBV12-4 and J is TRBJ2-7, with D uncertain. This CDR3 has 15 residues. V was trimmed by 3 bases and J by 5 bases, leaving 17 bases between them. In DNA form, the CDR3 reads TGTGCCAGCAGTTTGGCTCGGGCAGTGGCACACGAGCAGTACTTC. It is translated as CASSLARAVAHEQYF.

The chain carries TRBV6-5 and TRBJ2-7; D unclear. V was shortened by 3 bases and J by 2 bases, with 14 bases between the two germline ends. The CDR3 has 15 amino acids. The V gene's germline CDR1 is MNHEY and CDR2 SVGAGI. The CDR3 is CASSYRVNSPYEQYF. CDR3 in DNA: TGTGCCAGCAGTTATCGGGTCAACAGCCCCTACGAGCAGTACTTC.

This clonotype has ten or more counts. J is TRBJ2-7 and V is TRBV28; the match to TRBD1 covers 8 bases. V was clipped by 7 bases and J by 5 bases; unmatched bases: 13. The CDR3 extends over 15 amino acids. Germline values: CDR1 MDHEN, CDR2 SYDVKM. DNA for the CDR3: TGTGCCAGCAATGGTGTGGGGACAGGAGCCAACGAGCAGTACTTC. This codes for CASNGVGTGANEQYF.

The sample holds many counts of this clonotype. The V and J genes are TRBV7-2 and TRBJ2-7; D is undetermined. V lost 1 base and J lost 0, with 10 bases in between. Germline V CDR1 and CDR2: SGHTA, FQGNSA. CDR3 length equals 15 residues. CDR3 in amino acids: CASSLGGAYSYEQYF. In nucleotides, the CDR3 is TGTGCCAGCAGCTTAGGTGGCGCGTACTCCTACGAGCAGTACTTC.

Many counts were recorded for this clonotype. The rearrangement joins TRBV20-1 to TRBJ2-1; unclear D gene. Germline CDR1 DFQATT, CDR2 SNEGSKA (reference sequence). This CDR3 is built from 11 residues. Deletions cut 4 bases from V and 8 bases from J, with 9 bases between. The CDR3 protein is CSAIRRHEQFF. Written as DNA, the CDR3 is TGCAGTGCTATCCGTCGGCATGAGCAGTTCTTC.

The rearrangement uses TRBV5-1 and TRBJ1-6, with TRBD1 matching over 10 bases. Germline V gene data show CDR1 as SGHRS and CDR2 as YFSETQ. V trimming: 7 bases; J trimming: 2 bases; junction bases outside the gene matches: 0. The CDR3 totals 14 residues. The CDR3 nucleotides read TGCGCCAGCGGACAGGGGGCCTATAATTCACCCCTCCACTTT. Translation gives CASGQGAYNSPLHF.

This clonotype appeared many times. This chain links TRBV20-1 with TRBJ2-1; D unclear. Trimming stripped 4 bases from V and 0 bases from J, with 10 bases between. CDR1 and CDR2 (germline): DFQATT, SNEGSKA (reference sequence). The CDR3 extends over 14 amino acids. CDR3 sequence reads: CSANLPNSYNEQFF. In DNA form, the CDR3 reads TGCAGTGCTAATCTCCCAAACTCCTACAATGAGCAGTTCTTC.

There are a few counts of this clonotype. The rearrangement joins TRBV7-3 to TRBJ2-1; weak D call: TRBD2 (5 bases). With 3 bases removed from V and 7 bases from J, the gap between germline ends came to 10 bases. There are 13 residues in the CDR3. CDR1 and CDR2 from the germline V gene are SGHTA and FQGTGA. CDR3 nucleotide sequence: TGTGCCAGCAGCTTCGGAGGAAAAAATGAGCAGTTCTTC. Its protein product is CASSFGGKNEQFF.

This clonotype was recorded at least ten times. This chain links TRBV5-1 with TRBJ1-1; TRBD1 matches at 9 bases. The germline V gene has CDR1 SGHRS and CDR2 YFSETQ. The trim removed 5 bases at V and 0 bases at J, leaving 5 bases unmatched. This CDR3 spans 15 amino acids. The CDR3 DNA is TGCGCCAGCAGTACGGGGACAGGGATGAACACTGAAGCTTTCTTT. Its protein is CASSTGTGMNTEAFF. The variable domain in full, with the rest retrieved from reference TRBV5-1 and TRBJ1-1, is KAGVTQTPRYLIKTRGQQVTLSCSPISGHRSVSWYQQTPGQGLQFLFEYFSETQRNKGNFPGRFSGRQFSNSRSEMNVSTLELGDSALYLCASSTGTGMNTEAFFGQGTRLTVV.

This chain connects TRBV11-2 to TRBJ2-1; D possibly matches TRBD1 or TRBD2 (5 bases each). Germline lookup yields CDR1 SGHAT and CDR2 FQNNGV. The CDR3 is made up of 15 amino acids. Deletions cut 5 bases from V and 4 bases from J, with 15 bases between. CDR3 region: CASSHRGDGYNEQFF. CDR3 coding DNA: TGTGCCAGCAGCCACAGAGGGGATGGATACAATGAGCAGTTCTTC.

This clonotype was observed many times. V gene TRBV9 combines with J gene TRBJ2-6; D is ambiguous. Trimming pared 5 bases from V and 2 bases from J, leaving 5 bases between. The CDR3 spans 13 residues. Germline loops: CDR1 SGDLS, CDR2 YYNGEE. The CDR3 coding sequence is TGTGCCAGCAGAATGGCTGGGGCCAACGTCCTGACTTTC. The encoded protein is CASRMAGANVLTF.

This clonotype was picked up many times. This chain joins TRBV6-1 and TRBJ2-1; TRBD1 aligns across 7 bases. The CDR3 is 16 amino acids. Germline CDR1 reads MNHNS; CDR2 reads SASEGT. The V segment lost 3 bases and the J segment 7 bases; nucleotides outside the gene matches: 12. This CDR3 is CASSDVATGAMNEQFF. The CDR3 nucleotides are TGTGCCAGCAGTGATGTCGCAACAGGGGCTATGAATGAGCAGTTCTTC.

There are many counts of this clonotype. V is TRBV11-2 and J is TRBJ2-1; 9 nucleotides align to TRBD2. Per the germline V gene, CDR1 is SGHAT and CDR2 is FQNNGV. V was clipped by 5 bases and J by 2 bases; unmatched bases: 25. The CDR3 contains 22 residues. The CDR3 loop is CASSPPNRAGGRLIPTYNEQFF. DNA of the CDR3: TGTGCCAGCAGCCCCCCCAACCGAGCGGGAGGCCGCCTCATTCCCACCTACAATGAGCAGTTCTTC.

This clonotype was observed at least ten times. The rearrangement uses TRBV27 and TRBJ2-2; 14 positions agree with TRBD2. The germline V gene has CDR1 MNHEY and CDR2 SMNVEV (reference sequence). CDR3 size: 16 residues. V lost 5 bases, J lost 8 bases, and 7 bases stayed unmatched. CDR3 region: CASSKPGLAGGGELFF. The CDR3 DNA is TGTGCCAGCAGTAAACCAGGACTAGCGGGAGGTGGGGAGCTGTTTTTT.

This clonotype was detected ten times or more. This chain links TRBV2 with TRBJ2-6, with 7 bases matching TRBD1. V was pared by 6 bases and J by 0 bases, with 5 bases of the junction left unmatched. The CDR3 is 16 amino acids. Germline V gene data show CDR1 as SNHLY and CDR2 as FYNNEI. The CDR3, as DNA: TGTGCCAGCAGAGGACAGGCCGACTCTGGGGCCAACGTCCTGACTTTC. It yields the protein CASRGQADSGANVLTF. Filled out from reference TRBV2 and TRBJ2-6, the complete variable domain reads EPEVTQTPSHQVTQMGQEVILRCVPISNHLYFYWYRQILGQKVEFLVSFYNNEISEKSEIFDDQFSVERPDGSNFTLKIRSTKLEDSAMYFCASRGQADSGANVLTFGAGSRLTVL.

This clonotype was found many times. The rearrangement joins TRBV12-3 or TRBV12-4 to TRBJ1-4; TRBD1 might be the D (6 bases). This CDR3 comprises 14 residues. The germline V and J ends were trimmed by 3 bases and 4 bases, with 9 bases remaining between them. The CDR3 loop is CASSLGHSNEKLFF. DNA for the CDR3: TGTGCCAGCAGTTTGGGACATAGTAATGAAAAACTGTTTTTT.